This TCR beta chain appears in the sequencing data of a study of vaccination effects on CD4 cells after COVID-19 (dated by TCRdb to between 2021 and 2024). Study-wide context: Participants received two doses of either the BNT162b2 or the mRNA-1273 mRNA SARS-CoV-2 vaccine. The study compared SARS-CoV-2 spike-specific CD4+ TCR repertoires before and after mRNA vaccination in COVID-19 convalescent patients and infection-naive vaccine recipients. Altogether, roughly 10 COVID-19 convalescent patients and a handful of SARS-CoV-2-naive healthy vaccine recipients made up the full study. The Oncomine TCR Beta short-read assay on an Illumina iSeq 100 was used to sequence cultures from other donors in the study. Summary of the overall study and its limitations: At late post-vaccination timepoints, both infection-induced and vaccine-induced clones showed marked clonal contraction, consistent with waning T cell responses. In healthy vaccine recipients, vaccine-induced clones were almost all SARS-CoV-2 mono-reactive, with only 1 of 255 being cross-reactive with common cold coronaviruses. The study was limited by a small number of convalescent patients and lacked early post-infection timepoints.

The ViraFEST assay stimulated PBMC with viral peptide pools and then used TCR sequencing to identify antigen-specific CD4+ T cell clonotypes by expansion. After roughly 11 days of culture, CD4+ T cells were isolated with the EasySep CD4+ T cell isolation kit. The absence of prior SARS-CoV-2 infection in healthy vaccine recipients was confirmed by negative nucleocapsid antibodies before and after vaccination. About 2.1 million PBMC per well were cultured in IMDM with roughly 5% human AB serum, roughly 11 IU/ml IL-2 and gentamicin, plus 10 ug/ml peptides. Half of the culture medium was replaced with fresh IL-2-containing medium on days 3 and 7. Unless otherwise noted, each peptide stimulation condition was cultured in triplicate wells. Using Ficoll-Paque Plus gradient centrifugation, PBMC were separated from whole blood and then either used fresh or cryopreserved at -140C. The spike proteins of SARS-CoV-2 and of the common cold coronaviruses HCoV-NL63, HCoV-OC43 and HCoV-229E were spanned by overlapping peptide pools. Genomic DNA was extracted from cultured CD4+ T cells with the QIAamp micro DNA kit.

A few counts support this clone. This receptor's antigen is unknown. Per-base qualities were not stored, and no clone one base away is much larger. CDR1 and CDR2 are drawn from the germline V gene: SGHRS, YFSETQ. There are 17 amino acids in the CDR3, from cysteine to phenylalanine inclusive. Solely the CDR3 DNA is kept, with 51 bases framed from the first base. V ends up 0 bases short and J 4 bases short, with an unmatched junction base count of 10. Library prep was done by the immunoSEQ multiplex PCR assay. DNA from the CD4+ T cells that had been cultured and isolated underwent TCR beta CDR3 sequencing. On the authors' methods: The analysis removed non-productive TCR sequences, trimmed reads to the CDR3 region, and retained only CDR3s that were 7 or more amino acids long. Antigen-specific clonotypes were identified with the MANAFEST web app by comparing expansion in peptide wells against reference cultures. Positive clones required FDR<0.05 expansion versus reference and all other wells, odds ratio above 5, and frequency above 0.1% in two replicate wells. A clonotype was defined as cross-reactive if the clonotype was significantly expanded both in SARS-CoV-2 spike wells and in at least one common cold coronavirus spike condition. Using the stringdist R package, CDR3 similarity was measured by Levenshtein distance, and unrooted trees were constructed with ape in R 3.6.1. Not all clones reach the TCRdb copy of this immuneACCESS table, which keeps in-frame sequences only. Checked studies attribute under half of the gap to unresolved V genes and leave the rest unexplained. D and trimming come from the DNA, and the V and J calls and clone size come from that table. This sample gives roughly 41,000 clones in total; about 70% of them show up just once. Just under 15% of the sample goes to the ten largest clones.

The V gene is TRBV5-1 and the J gene is TRBJ1-1, and 9 bases in between align with TRBD1. The origin of this receptor is a human donor who received a COVID-19 vaccine. The source material was CD4+ T cells from PBMCs cultured with HCoV-OC43 spike peptides, sampled before COVID-19 vaccination. In the paper's terms, the cell subset or site label means: HCoV-OC43 spike overlapping peptide pool stimulation. The CDR3 reads as follows: CASSLEGQGVGGTEAFF. The DNA sequence is as follows: TGCGCCAGCAGCTTGGAGGGACAGGGAGTAGGTGGCACTGAAGCTTTCTTT. Full variable domain (CDR3 extended with the reference TRBV5-1 and TRBJ1-1 proteins): KAGVTQTPRYLIKTRGQQVTLSCSPISGHRSVSWYQQTPGQGLQFLFEYFSETQRNKGNFPGRFSGRQFSNSRSEMNVSTLELGDSALYLCASSLEGQGVGGTEAFFGQGTRLTVV.